Below, 23 T cell receptor beta chains from the same sample are listed, as sequenced in a study of OX40 agonist ivuxolimab in advanced cancers. Using immunoSEQ multiplex PCR, the repertoire was profiled, and TCRdb retains in-frame clones only, with some absent. The sample shows tens of thousands of clones, 90% to 95% of them seen only once. The specimen was CD4+ or CD8+ T cells sorted from blood, collected in a trial of the OX40 agonist ivuxolimab. These receptors came from an adult with an advanced solid tumor such as melanoma, head and neck, liver or kidney cancer.

V usage is TRBV7-9 and J usage is TRBJ1-2, with TRBD1 identical over 7 bases. The CDR3 contains 16 residues. With 5 bases clipped from V and 7 bases from J, the junction kept 16 bases outside the gene matches. CDR1 and CDR2 (germline): SEHNR, FQNEAQ (reference sequence). CDR3 residues: CASSPTGQVFRSGYTF. CDR3 DNA sequence: TGTGCCAGCAGCCCAACCGGACAGGTTTTTCGTAGTGGCTACACCTTC. Together with reference TRBV7-9 and TRBJ1-2, the CDR3 gives the full variable domain: DTGVSQNPRHKITKRGQNVTFRCDPISEHNRLYWYRQTLGQGPEFLTYFQNEAQLEKSRLLSDRFSAERPKGSFSTLEIQRTEQGDSAMYLCASSPTGQVFRSGYTFGSGTRLTVV.

The genes are TRBV18 and TRBJ2-1; a possible D gene is TRBD2 (6 bases). There are 17 residues in the CDR3. Trimming left V 4 bases short and J 2 bases short, with 18 bases between. Germline V CDR1 and CDR2: KGHSH, LQKENI. CDR3 nucleotide sequence: TGTGCCAGCTCACTACGTCCGACGGGAGTGGCCTACAATGAGCAGTTCTTC. This encodes CASSLRPTGVAYNEQFF.

As regards this clone: The same CDR3 also results from other DNA sequences found in this sample. The DNA for the CDR3 is TGTGCCAGTAGTACAGAATATCAGCCCCAGCATTTT. This codes for CASSTEYQPQHF. This rearrangement joins TRBV19 to TRBJ1-5, with D unresolved. The CDR3 runs 12 residues. The ends were cut back, 4 bases at V and 5 bases at J, with 6 bases in the middle. The germline V gene encodes CDR1 LNHDA and CDR2 SQIVND (reference sequence).

This chain joins TRBV5-4 and TRBJ1-2; D is unclear. V was trimmed by 5 bases and J by 4 bases, leaving 18 bases between them. The CDR3 contains 15 residues. Germline assignment: CDR1 SGHNT and CDR2 YYREEE (reference sequence). The CDR3: CASSLSQAQLYGYTF. CDR3 bases: TGTGCCAGCAGTTTGAGTCAGGCGCAGCTCTATGGCTACACCTTC.

The CDR3 spells CASRGQGAHTEAFF. CDR3 nucleotides: TGTGCCAGCAGAGGACAGGGGGCTCACACTGAAGCTTTCTTT. This rearrangement joins TRBV27 to TRBJ1-1; 11 bases are a match to TRBD1. V shed 6 bases, J shed 3 bases, and the junction held 3 bases outside the gene matches. The CDR3 has 14 residues. Germline-derived CDR1 and CDR2 are MNHEY and SMNVEV (reference sequence).

The genes are TRBV5-1 and TRBJ1-1, with 7 bases aligning to TRBD1. The CDR3 length is 15 residues. Germline V gene lookup returns CDR1 SGHRS and CDR2 YFSETQ. V lost 0 bases and J lost 1; bases outside the gene matches: 3. This chain's CDR3 is CASSLGRTGNTEAFF. CDR3 nucleotide sequence: TGCGCCAGCAGCTTGGGGAGGACAGGGAACACTGAAGCTTTCTTT.

J is TRBJ2-1 and V is TRBV6-6; D ambiguous. The germline V and J ends were trimmed by 6 bases and 6 bases, with 12 bases remaining between them. The CDR3 has 13 residues. CDR1 is MNHNY, CDR2 SVGAGI, per germline (reference sequence). In DNA form, the CDR3 reads TGTGCCAGCAGACTAACGACCTCCAATGAGCAGTTCTTC. It codes for CASRLTTSNEQFF.

This chain links TRBV6-5 with TRBJ1-1; no reliable D call. The germline CDR1 and CDR2 sequences are MNHEY and SVGAGI. The ends were cut back, 6 bases at V and 7 bases at J, with 6 bases in the middle. The CDR3 extends over 10 amino acids. The CDR3 sequence is CASRGYEAFF. The CDR3 nucleotides read TGTGCCAGCAGGGGGTATGAAGCTTTCTTT.

The chain joins TRBV2 to TRBJ2-6, with 7 bases fitting TRBD1. Germline assignment: CDR1 SNHLY and CDR2 FYNNEI. This CDR3 spans 15 amino acids. Germline trimming cut 6 bases from V and 4 bases from J; bases unmatched to any gene: 6. CDR3 nucleotides: TGTGCCAGCAGCGACAGGGTGACCGGGGCCAACGTCCTGACTTTC. Translation: CASSDRVTGANVLTF. The whole variable domain, filled in from reference TRBV2 and TRBJ2-6, reads EPEVTQTPSHQVTQMGQEVILRCVPISNHLYFYWYRQILGQKVEFLVSFYNNEISEKSEIFDDQFSVERPDGSNFTLKIRSTKLEDSAMYFCASSDRVTGANVLTFGAGSRLTVL.

The V and J genes are TRBV2 and TRBJ2-1; D gene uncertain. Trimming removed 3 bases from V and 12 bases from J, with 27 bases in between. CDR1 and CDR2 from the germline V gene are SNHLY and FYNNEI. The CDR3 is 17 residues long. The CDR3 bases are TGTGCCAGCAGTGATCCAGGCCTAGACTGGGTTTTGGATGGGCAGTTCTTC. Its protein product is CASSDPGLDWVLDGQFF.

The chain uses TRBV5-4 and TRBJ2-5; D may be TRBD1 or TRBD2 (6 bases each). This CDR3 has 17 amino acids. Per germline, CDR1 SGHNT and CDR2 YYREEE (reference sequence). Deletions cut 0 bases from V and 5 bases from J, with 20 bases between. This CDR3 is CASSLVLGSGGEETQYF. The CDR3 coding sequence is TGTGCCAGCAGCTTGGTTCTTGGGTCCGGGGGCGAGGAGACCCAGTACTTC.

The chain recombines TRBV25-1 with TRBJ1-3, with 11 bases aligning to TRBD1. The CDR3 is 15 amino acids. In germline, CDR1 is MGHDK, CDR2 SYGVNS. The ends lost 1 base at V and 7 bases at J; junction bases unmatched: 3. This chain's CDR3 is CASSESGTGGNTIYF. CDR3 sequence (DNA): TGTGCCAGCAGTGAATCGGGGACAGGGGGTAACACCATATATTTT.

The rearrangement uses TRBV9 and TRBJ2-5; 13 bases match TRBD2. The CDR3 totals 16 residues. Germline V gene sequence: CDR1 SGDLS, CDR2 YYNGEE. Trimming at V came to 3 bases and at J to 4 bases, leaving 6 bases not matched to a gene. This chain's CDR3 is CASSAGLAGFGETQYF. The CDR3 DNA follows: TGTGCCAGCAGCGCGGGACTAGCGGGATTCGGAGAGACCCAGTACTTC.

The rearrangement links TRBV6-6 to TRBJ2-2; D is perhaps TRBD2 (5 bases). V was shortened by 5 bases and J by 3 bases, with 13 bases between the two germline ends. This CDR3 is 15 amino acids long. Germline V gene sequence: CDR1 MNHNY, CDR2 SVGAGI (reference sequence). CDR3 region: CASSTPGLHTGELFF. The CDR3 DNA follows: TGTGCCAGCAGTACCCCAGGACTCCACACCGGGGAGCTGTTTTTT.

V is TRBV7-6 and J is TRBJ2-1; 15 positions agree with TRBD2. Germline V lookup: CDR1 SGHVS, CDR2 FNYEAQ. The CDR3 is made up of 16 amino acids. J gave up 10 bases and V 5 bases, and 9 bases lay outside the gene matches. In DNA, the CDR3 is TGTGCCAGCAGCGCGGGACTAGCGGGAGGTGGTAGGGAGCAGTTCTTC. Its protein product is CASSAGLAGGGREQFF.

This chain joins TRBV30 and TRBJ2-5; 9 bases are shared with TRBD2. Germline V gives CDR1 GTSNPN, CDR2 SVGIG (reference sequence). This CDR3 is 17 amino acids long. The trim removed 2 bases at V and 5 bases at J, leaving 15 bases unmatched. The CDR3 coding sequence is TGTGCCTGGAGTCCCGGATGGTACGGGACTAGCTCGGAGACCCAGTACTTC. Translating gives CAWSPGWYGTSSETQYF.

The V gene is TRBV14, the J gene TRBJ1-1; D ambiguous. The CDR3 sequence is 16 residues long. The V and J ends lost 0 bases and 4 bases respectively, with 15 bases between them. The V gene's germline CDR1 is SGHDN and CDR2 FVKESK. CDR3 region: CASSQEDGRGSTEAFF. CDR3 bases: TGTGCCAGCAGCCAAGAGGACGGGCGGGGAAGCACTGAAGCTTTCTTT.

The genes are TRBV5-4 and TRBJ2-3, with a tentative D call TRBD1 (5 bases). The germline V and J ends were trimmed by 5 bases and 2 bases, with 18 bases remaining between them. CDR3 length: 16 residues. Per the germline V gene, CDR1 is SGHNT and CDR2 is YYREEE (reference sequence). The CDR3 reads CASRDIRATYTDTQYF. CDR3 nucleotide sequence: TGTGCCAGCAGGGATATCAGGGCCACCTACACAGATACGCAGTATTTT. The variable domain in full, with the rest retrieved from reference TRBV5-4 and TRBJ2-3, is ETGVTQSPTHLIKTRGQQVTLRCSSQSGHNTVSWYQQALGQGPQFIFQYYREEENGRGNFPPRFSGLQFPNYSSELNVNALELDDSALYLCASRDIRATYTDTQYFGPGTRLTVL.

The rearrangement links TRBV7-9 to TRBJ1-1; TRBD1 is a possible D gene (5 bases). Germline values: CDR1 SEHNR, CDR2 FQNEAQ (reference sequence). CDR3 length: 15 amino acids. V lost 4 bases and J lost 5, with 17 bases in between. The DNA of the CDR3 is TGTGCCAGCAGCTCGGATGGCTCACCAGGGACTGAAGCTTTCTTT. Its translation is CASSSDGSPGTEAFF.

This clone was counted a few times. CDR3 nucleotides: TGTGCCAGCAGCATAGGACAAAGGAGTACTGAAGCTTTCTTT. Translating gives CASSIGQRSTEAFF. The chain couples TRBV27 to TRBJ1-1; TRBD1 might be the D (5 bases). The CDR3 is 14 amino acids. Per the germline V gene, CDR1 is MNHEY and CDR2 is SMNVEV (reference sequence). V gave up 6 bases and J gave up 5 bases, with 16 bases separating them.

This clone occurred a few times. The chain carries TRBV27 and TRBJ1-5; 10 nucleotides line up with TRBD1. Germline CDR1 reads MNHEY; CDR2 reads SMNVEV (reference sequence). V lost 10 bases and J lost 7; bases outside the gene matches: 10. This CDR3 comprises 14 residues. CDR3 in DNA: TGTGCCACCAAAACGACAGGGGGCCGGCAGCCCCAGCATTTT. Protein product: CATKTTGGRQPQHF.

This chain links TRBV28 with TRBJ2-1, with TRBD2 as a possible D gene (6 bases). The length of the CDR3 is 15 residues. The germline V gene encodes CDR1 MDHEN and CDR2 SYDVKM. V was pared by 7 bases and J by 4 bases, with 17 bases between. The CDR3 bases are TGTGCCAGCACCTATCGGGGACTTCCATACAATGAGCAGTTCTTC. Its protein product is CASTYRGLPYNEQFF. Together with reference TRBV28 and TRBJ2-1, the CDR3 gives the full variable domain: DVKVTQSSRYLVKRTGEKVFLECVQDMDHENMFWYRQDPGLGLRLIYFSYDVKMKEKGDIPEGYSVSREKKERFSLILESASTNQTSMYLCASTYRGLPYNEQFFGPGTRLTVL.

The V and J genes are TRBV2 and TRBJ2-3, with 10 bases identical to TRBD2. The germline V gene has CDR1 SNHLY and CDR2 FYNNEI. The CDR3 has 14 amino acids. J lost 6 bases, V lost 8 bases, and 8 bases had no gene match. CDR3 coding DNA: TGTGCCAGCGCTGTTGGGACTAGCGCTGATACGCAGTATTTT. It translates to CASAVGTSADTQYF.